A selection of T cell receptor beta chains follows, all from one sample in a study of PD-1 blockade in mismatch repair-deficient tumors. Profiled with immunoSEQ multiplex PCR; TCRdb holds only in-frame clones, not every one. The sample holds roughly 120,000 clones, 85% to 90% seen once. Sequences were derived from peripheral blood, sampled just under 74 weeks after starting pembrolizumab. The receptors stem from an adult with mismatch repair-deficient cancer. Each CDR3 is given with its conserved first and last residue. The order of the fields is J gene, clone size, D gene, V gene, CDR3 DNA, CDR3 protein. D genes are given only for firm matches. The size entry is marked missing in some rows and otherwise reads once, few, many or a size class.

TRBJ2-1	-	-	TRBV4-2	TGTGCCAGCAGCCAAGAATGGGGTAATGAGCAGTTCTTC	CASSQEWGNEQFF
TRBJ2-7	-	-	TRBV19	TGTGCCAGTAGTATGTCGGGGCCCTACGAGCAGTACTTC	CASSMSGPYEQYF
TRBJ2-6	-	-	TRBV9	TGTGCCAGCAGCGTAGGGTCAGGGTGGACCTCTGGGGCCAACGTCCTGACTTTC	CASSVGSGWTSGANVLTF
TRBJ2-5	-	-	TRBV9	TGTGCCAGCAGCGTAGGAGTAGGTCCGTCAGAGACCCAGTACTTC	CASSVGVGPSETQYF
TRBJ2-2	-	TRBD2	TRBV7-6	TGTGCCAGCAGCTTCCTGACTAGCGGGAAGACCGGGGAGCTGTTTTTT	CASSFLTSGKTGELFF
TRBJ2-2	-	TRBD2	TRBV7-3	TGTGCCAGCAGCTTAAATATAGGACTAGCGGGAGTTGTAGGCGGGGAGCTGTTTTTT	CASSLNIGLAGVVGGELFF
TRBJ2-7	-	-	TRBV6-5	TGTGCCAGCAGTTACGGCGGGACTGACTACGAGCAGTACTTC	CASSYGGTDYEQYF
TRBJ2-7	-	-	TRBV27	TGTGCCAGCAGTTTATCCAGGGCAGCCCGCTCCTACGAGCAGTACTTC	CASSLSRAARSYEQYF
TRBJ2-1	-	-	TRBV5-6	TGTGCCAGCAGCCCGGGTCACAATGAGCAGTTCTTC	CASSPGHNEQFF
TRBJ2-2	-	TRBD1	TRBV5-1	TGCGCCGACAGGGGTGACACCGGGGAGCTGTTTTTT	CADRGDTGELFF
TRBJ2-7	-	-	TRBV11-2	TGTGCCAGCAGCTTAGCTACAGGGCCACCCGAGCAGTACTTC	CASSLATGPPEQYF
TRBJ2-7	-	TRBD1	TRBV2	TGTGCCAGCAGTGCCGGGACAGGGGCCTACGAGCAGTACTTC	CASSAGTGAYEQYF
TRBJ2-1	-	TRBD2	TRBV6-5	TGTGCCAGCAGTTACTTAGCGGGATCCCCCTATGAGCAGTTCTTC	CASSYLAGSPYEQFF
TRBJ2-3	-	-	TRBV2	TGTGCCAGCACTGGCGGGGTTTCTACTAGCACAGATACGCAGTATTTT	CASTGGVSTSTDTQYF
TRBJ2-1	few	TRBD2	TRBV9	TGTGCCAGCAACCCGACGGGGGGTGAGAGGTTCAATGAGCAGTTCTTC	CASNPTGGERFNEQFF
TRBJ2-1	-	TRBD2	TRBV5-1	TGCGCCAGCAGCCGACCGGGACTAGCGGGAGCGGATGAGCAGTTCTTC	CASSRPGLAGADEQFF
TRBJ1-2	-	TRBD1	TRBV30	TGTGCCTGGATTCCGGGCGGGACAGAATATGGCTACACCTTC	CAWIPGGTEYGYTF
TRBJ2-2	-	TRBD2	TRBV5-8	TGTGCCAGCAGCTCCGGGACTAGCGGGAGGTACACCGGGGAGCTGTTTTTT	CASSSGTSGRYTGELFF
TRBJ2-3	-	-	TRBV19	TGTGCCAGTAGTAGCGGGACCACAGATACGCAGTATTTT	CASSSGTTDTQYF
TRBJ2-3	-	TRBD2	TRBV7-9	TGTGCCAGCAGCTTAGAGGGACTAGGAGATACGCAGTATTTT	CASSLEGLGDTQYF
TRBJ1-3	-	TRBD1	TRBV6-6	TGTGCCAGCAGTTACTCACAGGGGCGGGCTGGAAACACCATATATTTT	CASSYSQGRAGNTIYF
TRBJ2-5	-	TRBD1	TRBV6-1	TGTGCCAGCAGGCCGGGACAGGTCCAAGAGACCCAGTACTTC	CASRPGQVQETQYF
TRBJ2-7	-	-	TRBV5-1	TGCGCCAGCAGCTTCTCCGCGGCGAATCCACGCTCCTACGAGCAGTACTTC	CASSFSAANPRSYEQYF
TRBJ2-3	-	-	TRBV9	TGTGCCAGCAGCGTAGATGGGGCTAAAGATACGCAGTATTTT	CASSVDGAKDTQYF
TRBJ2-5	-	TRBD2	TRBV30	TGTGCCTGGAGGAGCGGGAGTTTAGATGAGACCCAGTACTTC	CAWRSGSLDETQYF
TRBJ1-2	once	TRBD1	TRBV7-8	TGTGCCAGCAGCTTAGATACAGGGGGCTATGGCTACACCTTC	CASSLDTGGYGYTF
TRBJ2-1	-	TRBD1	TRBV19	TGTGCCAGTAGTCTCACCGGGACAGGGGTAAATGAGCAGTTCTTC	CASSLTGTGVNEQFF
TRBJ1-1	-	-	TRBV25-1	TGTGCCAGCAGTGTGGGCATGACTGAAGCTTTCTTT	CASSVGMTEAFF
TRBJ2-7	-	TRBD1	TRBV27	TGTGCCAGCAGCCGAGACAGGGGGCAGTACGAGCAGTACTTC	CASSRDRGQYEQYF
TRBJ2-3	-	TRBD2	TRBV7-6	TGTGCCAGCAGCTTAGTAGCGGGAGGGCCGATAGATACGCAGTATTTT	CASSLVAGGPIDTQYF
TRBJ1-2	-	-	TRBV5-4	TGTGCCAGCAGCTCGACGCTCTGGGTAGGGTCTAACTATGGCCACACCTTC	CASSSTLWVGSNYGHTF
TRBJ2-1	-	-	TRBV27	TGTGCCAGCTCACCAAAACTACAGAATGAGCAGTTCTTC	CASSPKLQNEQFF
TRBJ2-7	-	TRBD1	TRBV14	TGTGCCAGCAGCCAAGGGGACAGGGTCTACGAGCAGTACTTC	CASSQGDRVYEQYF
TRBJ2-3	-	-	TRBV7-2	TGTGCCAGCAGCTTAGTTCCCGGGGCAGATACGCAGTATTTT	CASSLVPGADTQYF
TRBJ2-7	-	-	TRBV7-9	TGTGCCAGCAGCTTAGTTTCTGGTTCTCGCTACGAGCAGTACTTC	CASSLVSGSRYEQYF
TRBJ2-3	-	-	TRBV7-6	TGTGCCAGCAGCTTATTAGTGGAGACAGATACGCAGTATTTT	CASSLLVETDTQYF
TRBJ2-6	-	TRBD2	TRBV7-9	TGTGCCAGCAGCTCCCCACCGGGACTATTCGGGTCTGGGGCCAACGTCCTGACTTTC	CASSSPPGLFGSGANVLTF
TRBJ1-5	-	-	TRBV5-6	TGTGCCAGCAGCTTGCTTCATAGCAATCAGCCCCAGCATTTT	CASSLLHSNQPQHF
TRBJ1-2	-	TRBD1	TRBV30	TGTGCCGGGACAGAGAACTATGGCTACACCTTC	CAGTENYGYTF
TRBJ1-3	-	-	TRBV4-1	TGCGCCAGCAGCCAACCCCCCAGGGGAAGAGGAAACACCATATATTTT	CASSQPPRGRGNTIYF
TRBJ2-7	-	-	TRBV6-1	TGTGCCACCAGTGAAGGCCACGAGCAGTACTTC	CATSEGHEQYF
TRBJ2-1	-	-	TRBV9	TGTGCCAGCAGGCCCCCCTCGGGCGGAGATTACAATGAGCAGTTCTTC	CASRPPSGGDYNEQFF
TRBJ2-1	-	TRBD2	TRBV27	TGTGCCAGCAGCATAGCGGGAGGCTCCTACAATGAGCAGTTCTTC	CASSIAGGSYNEQFF
TRBJ2-5	-	-	TRBV11-2	TGTGCCAGCAGCTTAGGGGTGGGAATGGGGAACCAAGAGACCCAGTACTTC	CASSLGVGMGNQETQYF
TRBJ1-5	few	-	TRBV10-3	TGTGCCATCGGGAGTGGAAATCAGCCCCAGCATTTT	CAIGSGNQPQHF
TRBJ2-7	-	TRBD2	TRBV9	TGTGCCAGCAGCGGAGGACTAGGGGTCCACGAGCAGTACTTC	CASSGGLGVHEQYF
TRBJ2-5	-	-	TRBV11-3	TGTGCCAGCAGCTCCTTAGCGGCCATCCAAGAGACCCAGTACTTC	CASSSLAAIQETQYF
TRBJ2-7	-	-	TRBV11-1	TGTGCCAGCAGCTTAGACAGGAACTACGAGCAGTACTTC	CASSLDRNYEQYF
TRBJ2-1	-	-	TRBV5-4	TGTGCCAGCAGCTTGTCGGCCACAACTTACAATGAGCAGTTCTTC	CASSLSATTYNEQFF
TRBJ2-5	-	TRBD1	TRBV12-5	TGTGCTAGTGGTCCCTCCGTGGGACAGGGTTTTCAAGAGACCCAGTACTTC	CASGPSVGQGFQETQYF
TRBJ2-3	few	TRBD2	TRBV6-4	TGTGCCAGCAGTGATCCTAGCGGGACCTCTAGCACAGATACGCAGTATTTT	CASSDPSGTSSTDTQYF
TRBJ2-3	once	-	TRBV2	TGTGCCAGCAGTGACGGACAGACCAACACAGATACGCAGTATTTT	CASSDGQTNTDTQYF
TRBJ2-1	-	-	TRBV19	TGTGCCAGTACCCCTGCCTATTATTACAATGAGCAGTTCTTC	CASTPAYYYNEQFF